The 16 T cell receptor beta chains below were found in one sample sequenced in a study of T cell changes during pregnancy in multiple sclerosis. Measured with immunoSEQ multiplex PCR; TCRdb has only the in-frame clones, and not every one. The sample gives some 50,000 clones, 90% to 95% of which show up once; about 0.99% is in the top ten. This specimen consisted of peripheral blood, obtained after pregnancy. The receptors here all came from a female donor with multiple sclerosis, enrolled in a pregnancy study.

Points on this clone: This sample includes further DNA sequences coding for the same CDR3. The CDR3 DNA reads as TGTGCCAGCAGTGACTCTAGCGCCGGGGAGCTGTTTTTT. It yields the protein CASSDSSAGELFF. The chain has TRBV6-4 and TRBJ2-2; tentatively, D is TRBD2 (5 bases). CDR1 is MRHNA, CDR2 SNTAGT, per germline. The CDR3 loop spans 13 amino acids. Trimming pared 0 bases from V and 6 bases from J, leaving 5 bases between.

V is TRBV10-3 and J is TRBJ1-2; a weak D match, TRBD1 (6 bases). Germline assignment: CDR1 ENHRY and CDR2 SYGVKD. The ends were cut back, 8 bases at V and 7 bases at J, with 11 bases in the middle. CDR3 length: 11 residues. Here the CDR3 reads CAIFTGFGYTF. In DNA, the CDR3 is TGTGCCATCTTCACAGGGTTTGGCTACACCTTC.

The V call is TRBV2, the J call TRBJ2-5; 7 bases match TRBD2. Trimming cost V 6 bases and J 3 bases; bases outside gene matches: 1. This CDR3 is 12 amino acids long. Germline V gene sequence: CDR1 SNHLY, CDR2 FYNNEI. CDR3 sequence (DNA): TGTGCCAGCAGGGGGGGGGAAGAGACCCAGTACTTC. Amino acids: CASRGGEETQYF.

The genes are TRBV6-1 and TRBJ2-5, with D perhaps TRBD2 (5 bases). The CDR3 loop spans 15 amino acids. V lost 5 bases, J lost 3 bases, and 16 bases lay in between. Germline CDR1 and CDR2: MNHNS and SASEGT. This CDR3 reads CASSTLLGRKETQYF. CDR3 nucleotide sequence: TGTGCCAGCAGTACCTTACTAGGCAGGAAAGAGACCCAGTACTTC.

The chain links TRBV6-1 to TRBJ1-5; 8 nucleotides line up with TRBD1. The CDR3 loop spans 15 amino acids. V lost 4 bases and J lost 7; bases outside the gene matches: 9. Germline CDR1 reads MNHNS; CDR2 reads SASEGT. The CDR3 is CASSVAWDRRQPQHF. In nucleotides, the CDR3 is TGTGCCAGCAGTGTTGCTTGGGACAGGCGACAGCCCCAGCATTTT.

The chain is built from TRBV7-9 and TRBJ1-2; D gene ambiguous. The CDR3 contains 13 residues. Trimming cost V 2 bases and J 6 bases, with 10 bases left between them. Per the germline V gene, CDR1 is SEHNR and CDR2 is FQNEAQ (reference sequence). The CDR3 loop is CASSLSSFHGYTF. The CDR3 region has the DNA TGTGCCAGCAGCTTATCTTCCTTCCATGGCTACACCTTC.

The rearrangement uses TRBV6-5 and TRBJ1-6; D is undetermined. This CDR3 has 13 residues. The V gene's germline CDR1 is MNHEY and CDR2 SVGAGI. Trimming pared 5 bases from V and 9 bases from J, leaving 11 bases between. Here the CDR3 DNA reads TGTGCCAGCAGTGAGGTTGTGGGTTCACCCCTCCACTTT. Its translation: CASSEVVGSPLHF.

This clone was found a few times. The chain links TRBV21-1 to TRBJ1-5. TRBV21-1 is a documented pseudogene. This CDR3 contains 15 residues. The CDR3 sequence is CASSNRYQRNQPQHF. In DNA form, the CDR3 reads TGTGCCAGCAGCAATCGATATCAGCGAAATCAGCCCCAGCATTTT.

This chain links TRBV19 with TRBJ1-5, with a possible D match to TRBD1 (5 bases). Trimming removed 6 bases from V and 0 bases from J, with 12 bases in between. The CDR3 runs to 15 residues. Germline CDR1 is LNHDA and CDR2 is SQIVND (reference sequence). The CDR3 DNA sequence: TGTGCCAGTAGCCCCCAGGGATATAGCAATCAGCCCCAGCATTTT. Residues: CASSPQGYSNQPQHF. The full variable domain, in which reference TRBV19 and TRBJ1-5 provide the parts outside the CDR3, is DGGITQSPKYLFRKEGQNVTLSCEQNLNHDAMYWYRQDPGQGLRLIYYSQIVNDFQKGDIAEGYSVSREKKESFPLTVTSAQKNPTAFYLCASSPQGYSNQPQHFGDGTRLSIL.

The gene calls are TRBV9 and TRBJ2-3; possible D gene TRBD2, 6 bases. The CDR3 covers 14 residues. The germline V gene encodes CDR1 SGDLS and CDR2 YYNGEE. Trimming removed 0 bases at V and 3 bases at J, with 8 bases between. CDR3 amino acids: CASSVGGRTDTQYF. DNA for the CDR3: TGTGCCAGCAGCGTAGGTGGGAGGACAGATACGCAGTATTTT.

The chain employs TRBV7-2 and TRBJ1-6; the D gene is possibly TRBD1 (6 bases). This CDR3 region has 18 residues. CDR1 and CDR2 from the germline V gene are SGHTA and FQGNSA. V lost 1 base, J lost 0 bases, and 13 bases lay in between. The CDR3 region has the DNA TGTGCCAGCAGCTTAGACAGGGACCCTAGCTCCTATAATTCACCCCTCCACTTT. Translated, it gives CASSLDRDPSSYNSPLHF.

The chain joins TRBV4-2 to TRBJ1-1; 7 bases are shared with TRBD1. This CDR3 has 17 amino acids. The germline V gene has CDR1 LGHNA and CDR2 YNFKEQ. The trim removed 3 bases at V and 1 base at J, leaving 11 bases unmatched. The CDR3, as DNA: TGTGCCAGCAGCCAGATAATCACGGGACAGCAGAACACTGAAGCTTTCTTT. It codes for CASSQIITGQQNTEAFF.

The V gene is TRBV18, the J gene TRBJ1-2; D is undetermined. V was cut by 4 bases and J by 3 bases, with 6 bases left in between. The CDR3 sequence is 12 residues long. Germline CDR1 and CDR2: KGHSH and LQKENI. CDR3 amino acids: CASSLNYYGYTF. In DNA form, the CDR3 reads TGTGCCAGCTCACTCAACTACTATGGCTACACCTTC.

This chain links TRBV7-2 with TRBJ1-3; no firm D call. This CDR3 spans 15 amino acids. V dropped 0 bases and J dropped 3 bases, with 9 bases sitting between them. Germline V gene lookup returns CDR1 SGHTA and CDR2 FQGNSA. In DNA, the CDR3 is TGTGCCAGCAGCTTAGCTGGAGTGCTTGGAAACACCATATATTTT. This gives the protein CASSLAGVLGNTIYF.

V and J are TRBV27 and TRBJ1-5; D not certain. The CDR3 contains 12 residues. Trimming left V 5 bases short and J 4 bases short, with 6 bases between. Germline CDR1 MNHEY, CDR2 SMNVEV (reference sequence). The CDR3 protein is CASSTRNQPQHF. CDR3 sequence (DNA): TGTGCCAGCAGTACACGAAATCAGCCCCAGCATTTT.

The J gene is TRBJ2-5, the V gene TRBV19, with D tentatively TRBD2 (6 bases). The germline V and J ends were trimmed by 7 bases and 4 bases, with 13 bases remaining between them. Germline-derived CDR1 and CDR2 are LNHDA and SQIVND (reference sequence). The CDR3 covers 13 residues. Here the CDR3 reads CASKVGGGETQYF. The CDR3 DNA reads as TGTGCCAGTAAAGTGGGGGGAGGAGAGACCCAGTACTTC.